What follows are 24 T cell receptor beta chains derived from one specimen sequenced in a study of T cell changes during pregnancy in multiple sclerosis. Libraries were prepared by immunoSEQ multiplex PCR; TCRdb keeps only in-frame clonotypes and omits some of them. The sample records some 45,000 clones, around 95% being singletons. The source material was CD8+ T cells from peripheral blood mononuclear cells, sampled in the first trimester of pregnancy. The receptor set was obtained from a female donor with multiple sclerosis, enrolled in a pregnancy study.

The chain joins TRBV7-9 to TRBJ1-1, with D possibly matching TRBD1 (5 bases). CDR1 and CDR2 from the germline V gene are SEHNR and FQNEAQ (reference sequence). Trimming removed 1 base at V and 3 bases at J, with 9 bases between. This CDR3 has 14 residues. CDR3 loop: CASSLVWGDTEAFF. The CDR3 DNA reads TGTGCCAGCAGCTTAGTTTGGGGGGACACTGAAGCTTTCTTT.

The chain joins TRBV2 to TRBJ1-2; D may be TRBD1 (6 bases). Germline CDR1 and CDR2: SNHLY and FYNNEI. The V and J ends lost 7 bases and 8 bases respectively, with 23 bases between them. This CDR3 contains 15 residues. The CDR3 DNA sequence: TGTGCCAGCACCGACTCCCCCAGCCCAGGGGTAGGCTACACCTTC. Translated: CASTDSPSPGVGYTF. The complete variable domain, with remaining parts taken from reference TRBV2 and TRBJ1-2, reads EPEVTQTPSHQVTQMGQEVILRCVPISNHLYFYWYRQILGQKVEFLVSFYNNEISEKSEIFDDQFSVERPDGSNFTLKIRSTKLEDSAMYFCASTDSPSPGVGYTFGSGTRLTVV.

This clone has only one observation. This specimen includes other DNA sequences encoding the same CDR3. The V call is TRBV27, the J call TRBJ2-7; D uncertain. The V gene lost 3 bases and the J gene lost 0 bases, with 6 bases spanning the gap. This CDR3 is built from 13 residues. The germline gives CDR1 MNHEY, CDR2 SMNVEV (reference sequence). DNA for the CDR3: TGTGCCAGCAGTTTTTCGGGCTCCTACGAGCAGTACTTC. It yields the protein CASSFSGSYEQYF.

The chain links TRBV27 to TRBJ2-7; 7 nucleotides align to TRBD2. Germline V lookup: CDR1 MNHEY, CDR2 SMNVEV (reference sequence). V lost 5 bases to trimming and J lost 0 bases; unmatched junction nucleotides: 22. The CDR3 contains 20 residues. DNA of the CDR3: TGTGCCAGCAGTCACTTATCTAGCGGCCCGGAGCTAGTTGGCTCCTACGAGCAGTACTTC. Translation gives CASSHLSSGPELVGSYEQYF.

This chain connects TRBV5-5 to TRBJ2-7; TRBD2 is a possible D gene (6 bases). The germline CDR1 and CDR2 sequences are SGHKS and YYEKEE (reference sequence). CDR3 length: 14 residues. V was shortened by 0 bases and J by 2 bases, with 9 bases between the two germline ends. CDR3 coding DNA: TGTGCCAGCAGCTTGGCCGGGACTCCCTACGAGCAGTACTTC. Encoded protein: CASSLAGTPYEQYF.

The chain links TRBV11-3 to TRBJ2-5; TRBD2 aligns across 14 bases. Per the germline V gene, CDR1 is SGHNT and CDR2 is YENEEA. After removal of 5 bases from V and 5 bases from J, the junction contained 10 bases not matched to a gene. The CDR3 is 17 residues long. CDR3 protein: CASSLLGLAGAGETQYF. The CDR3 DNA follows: TGTGCCAGCAGCCTGTTGGGACTAGCGGGAGCTGGTGAGACCCAGTACTTC. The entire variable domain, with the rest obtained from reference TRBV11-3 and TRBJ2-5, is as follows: EAGVVQSPRYKIIEKKQPVAFWCNPISGHNTLYWYLQNLGQGPELLIRYENEEAVDDSQLPKDRFSAERLKGVDSTLKIQPAELGDSAVYLCASSLLGLAGAGETQYFGPGTRLLVL.

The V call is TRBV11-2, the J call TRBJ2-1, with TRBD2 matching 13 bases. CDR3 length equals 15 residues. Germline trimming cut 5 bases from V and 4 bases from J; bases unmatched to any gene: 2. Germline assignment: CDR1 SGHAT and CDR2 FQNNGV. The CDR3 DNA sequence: TGTGCCAGCAGCCGGACTAGCGGGGGTTACAATGAGCAGTTCTTC. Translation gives CASSRTSGGYNEQFF.

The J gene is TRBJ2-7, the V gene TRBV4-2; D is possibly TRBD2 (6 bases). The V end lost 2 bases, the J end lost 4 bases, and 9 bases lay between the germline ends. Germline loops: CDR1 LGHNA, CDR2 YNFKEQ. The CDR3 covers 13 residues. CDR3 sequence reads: CASSQPLAYEQYF. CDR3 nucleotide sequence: TGTGCCAGCAGCCAACCGCTAGCGTACGAGCAGTACTTC.

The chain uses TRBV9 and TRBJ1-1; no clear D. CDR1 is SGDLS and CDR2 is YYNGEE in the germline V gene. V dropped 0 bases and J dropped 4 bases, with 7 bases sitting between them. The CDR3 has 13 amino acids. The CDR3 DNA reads TGTGCCAGCAGCGTAGGGGCCCCCACTGAAGCTTTCTTT. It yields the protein CASSVGAPTEAFF.

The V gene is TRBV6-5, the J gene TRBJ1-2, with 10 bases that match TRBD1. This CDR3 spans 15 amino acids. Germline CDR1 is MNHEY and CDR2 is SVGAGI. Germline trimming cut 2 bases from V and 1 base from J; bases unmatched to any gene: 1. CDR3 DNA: TGTGCCAGCAGTTACGGACAGGGGGGTAACTATGGCTACACCTTC. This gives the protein CASSYGQGGNYGYTF.

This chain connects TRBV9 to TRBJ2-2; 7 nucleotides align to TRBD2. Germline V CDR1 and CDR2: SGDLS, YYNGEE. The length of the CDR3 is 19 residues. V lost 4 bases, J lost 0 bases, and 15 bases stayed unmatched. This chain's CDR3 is CASSPYSSGGNANTGELFF. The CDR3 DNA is TGTGCCAGCAGCCCCTACTCTAGCGGAGGTAACGCGAACACCGGGGAGCTGTTTTTT.

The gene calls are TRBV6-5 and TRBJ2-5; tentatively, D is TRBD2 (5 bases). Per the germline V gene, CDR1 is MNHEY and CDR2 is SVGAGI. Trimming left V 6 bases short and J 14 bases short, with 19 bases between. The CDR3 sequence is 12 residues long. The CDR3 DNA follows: TGTGCCAGCAGCCACGCACTTGAGGACTTTTACTTC. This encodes CASSHALEDFYF.

The CDR3 DNA sequence: TGTGCAAGTCGCTTAGCGAGGGGGGGCGCTGAAGCTTTCTTT. Amino acids: CASRLARGGAEAFF. J is TRBJ1-1 and V is TRBV12-2. TRBV12-2 is flagged as a pseudogene. This CDR3 is 14 amino acids long.

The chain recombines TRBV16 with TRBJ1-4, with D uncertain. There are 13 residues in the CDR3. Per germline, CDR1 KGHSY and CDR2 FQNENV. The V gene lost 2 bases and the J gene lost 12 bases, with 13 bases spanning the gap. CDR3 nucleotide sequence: TGTGCCAGCAGCCAAGGGAGTGTGCCAGAACTGTTTTTT. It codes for CASSQGSVPELFF.

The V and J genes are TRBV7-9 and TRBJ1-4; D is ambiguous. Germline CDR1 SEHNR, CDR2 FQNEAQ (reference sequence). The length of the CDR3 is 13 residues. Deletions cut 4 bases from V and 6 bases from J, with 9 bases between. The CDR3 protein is CASSSQADEKLFF. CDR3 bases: TGTGCCAGCAGCTCGCAGGCTGATGAAAAACTGTTTTTT.

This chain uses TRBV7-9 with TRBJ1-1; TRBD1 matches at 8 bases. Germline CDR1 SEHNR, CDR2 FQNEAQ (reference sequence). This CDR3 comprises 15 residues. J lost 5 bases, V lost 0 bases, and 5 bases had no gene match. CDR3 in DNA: TGTGCCAGCAGCTTAGCGCGGACAGGGAAGACTGAAGCTTTCTTT. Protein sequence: CASSLARTGKTEAFF.

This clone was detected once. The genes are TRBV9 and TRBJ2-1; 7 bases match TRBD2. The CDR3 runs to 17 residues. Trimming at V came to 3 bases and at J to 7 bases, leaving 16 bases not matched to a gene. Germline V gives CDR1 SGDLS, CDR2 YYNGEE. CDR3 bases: TGTGCCAGCAGCGGAAGGCGGGAGACCCCCCTCGGGAATGAGCAGTTCTTC. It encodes CASSGRRETPLGNEQFF.

This CDR3 is CASSQEPYGYTF. Here the CDR3 DNA reads TGTGCCAGCTCTCAGGAACCTTATGGCTACACCTTC. The rearrangement uses TRBV9 and TRBJ1-2; D unresolved. There are 12 residues in the CDR3. Germline V gene lookup returns CDR1 SGDLS and CDR2 YYNGEE. Trimming cost V 7 bases and J 5 bases, with 12 bases left between them.

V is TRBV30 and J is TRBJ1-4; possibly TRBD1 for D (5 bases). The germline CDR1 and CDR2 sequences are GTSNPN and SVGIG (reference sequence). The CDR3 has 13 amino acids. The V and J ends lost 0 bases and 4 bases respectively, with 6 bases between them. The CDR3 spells CAWSVGLNEKLFF. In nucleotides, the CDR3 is TGTGCCTGGAGTGTGGGGCTTAATGAAAAACTGTTTTTT.

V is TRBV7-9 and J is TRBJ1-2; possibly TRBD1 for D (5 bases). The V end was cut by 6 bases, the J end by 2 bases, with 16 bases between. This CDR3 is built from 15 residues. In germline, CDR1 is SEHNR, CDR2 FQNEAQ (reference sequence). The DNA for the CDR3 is TGTGCCAGCAGGGTCACGACGGCAGGGAACTATGGCTACACCTTC. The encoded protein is CASRVTTAGNYGYTF.

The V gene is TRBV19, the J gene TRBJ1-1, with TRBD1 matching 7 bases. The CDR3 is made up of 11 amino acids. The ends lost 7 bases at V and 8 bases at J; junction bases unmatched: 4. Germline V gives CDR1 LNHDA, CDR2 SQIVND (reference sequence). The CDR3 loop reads CASNEGAEAFF. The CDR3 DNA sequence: TGTGCCAGTAATGAGGGGGCCGAAGCTTTCTTT.

CDR3 amino acids: CASSPTTGLSGYTF. The DNA of the CDR3 is TGTGCCAGCAGCCCGACGACAGGGCTAAGTGGCTACACCTTC. V and J are TRBV7-2 and TRBJ1-2, with 7 bases that match TRBD1. Germline CDR1 and CDR2: SGHTA and FQGNSA. There are 14 residues in the CDR3. J gave up 7 bases and V 5 bases, and 10 bases lay outside the gene matches.

CDR3 in DNA: TGCGCCAGCAGCCAAGATGACAGGGCGAACACTGAAGCTTTCTTT. Protein: CASSQDDRANTEAFF. The chain uses TRBV4-3 and TRBJ1-1, with TRBD1 identical over 7 bases. This CDR3 comprises 15 residues. Germline trimming cut 0 bases from V and 1 base from J; bases unmatched to any gene: 2. The germline gives CDR1 LGHNA, CDR2 YSLEER.

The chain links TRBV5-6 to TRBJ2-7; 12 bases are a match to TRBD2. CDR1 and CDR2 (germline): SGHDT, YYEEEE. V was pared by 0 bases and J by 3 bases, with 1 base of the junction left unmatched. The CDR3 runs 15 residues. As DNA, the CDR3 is TGTGCCAGCAGCTTGGGACTAGCGGGAGTCTACGAGCAGTACTTC. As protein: CASSLGLAGVYEQYF.